Listed below are T cell receptor beta chains from one sample, sequenced in a study of cytomegalovirus exposure and HLA in healthy donors. Repertoires were generated with immunoSEQ multiplex PCR, while TCRdb's copy carries only in-frame clones and drops some. This table holds fewer than 200,000 clones, 82% found once. Input material: PBMCs. All receptors derive from a male donor in good health and CMV-seronegative. CDR3s include the opening cysteine and the closing phenylalanine or tryptophan. The D gene is left open where the match is weak. Expanded clones are given a class, and other clones once, few, many or no size at all.

once | TRBD2 | TRBJ2-5 | TRBV6-6 | TGTGCCAGCAGTACCGGGGGGGGCACAGGTCAAGAGACCCAGTACTTC | CASSTGGGTGQETQYF
few | TRBD1 | TRBJ1-2 | TRBV6-1 | TGTGCCAGCAGCCCGGACAGGAACTATGGCTACACCTTC | CASSPDRNYGYTF
. | . | TRBJ1-6 | TRBV27 | TGTGCCAGCAGTTTATTTCGGGGTGGCAATTCACCCCTCCACTTT | CASSLFRGGNSPLHF
. | TRBD1 | TRBJ2-7 | TRBV18 | TGTGCCAGCTCGTTGACAGGGCAGTACGAGCAGTACTTC | CASSLTGQYEQYF
. | . | TRBJ1-4 | TRBV7-7 | TGTGCCAGCAGCTCCATCCGGGGGGAAAAACTGTTTTTT | CASSSIRGEKLFF
. | TRBD2 | TRBJ2-3 | TRBV6-5 | TGTGCCAGCAGTTTGGCGGGACTAGCGGGCACAGATACGCAGTATTTT | CASSLAGLAGTDTQYF
. | . | TRBJ2-3 | TRBV5-4 | TGTGCCAGCAGCTTGAGCCGAATTACAGATACGCAGTATTTT | CASSLSRITDTQYF
. | . | TRBJ2-7 | TRBV7-9 | TGTGCCAGCACTGTCGGTTCCTACGAGCAGTACTTC | CASTVGSYEQYF
once | . | TRBJ1-3 | TRBV5-1 | TGCGCCAGCAGCTTGGAAGGGACATACTCTGGAAACACCATATATTTT | CASSLEGTYSGNTIYF
. | TRBD1 | TRBJ2-3 | TRBV2 | TGTGCCAGCAGGCGGGACAGGGGAAGCACAGATACGCAGTATTTT | CASRRDRGSTDTQYF
. | . | TRBJ2-7 | TRBV28 | TGTGCCAGCAGTTTCGGGGGAAGCGAGGACGAGCAGTACTTC | CASSFGGSEDEQYF
. | TRBD1 | TRBJ2-2 | TRBV6-5 | TGTGCCAGCAGCAGAAAGGACAGGGGCACCGGGGAGCTGTTTTTT | CASSRKDRGTGELFF
. | . | TRBJ1-1 | TRBV9 | TGTGCCAGCAGCACTCCCGGGGCAGGGGCGGCGAACACTGAAGCTTTCTTT | CASSTPGAGAANTEAFF
. | TRBD1 | TRBJ2-2 | TRBV5-1 | TGCGCCAGCAGCCGGACAGGGGACACCGGGGAGCTGTTTTTT | CASSRTGDTGELFF
. | TRBD1 | TRBJ2-7 | TRBV5-1 | TGCGCCAGCAGCCCAGGTAGTACAGGGGCCCACGAGCAGTACTTC | CASSPGSTGAHEQYF
. | . | TRBJ1-2 | TRBV6-1 | TGTGCCAGCACCGATGAGGGCTACACCTTC | CASTDEGYTF
once | TRBD1 | TRBJ2-2 | TRBV4-1 | TGCGCCAGCAGCCCCCACGCCGGGACAGACACCGGGGAGCTGTTTTTT | CASSPHAGTDTGELFF
. | TRBD1 | TRBJ2-1 | TRBV7-9 | TGTGCCAGCAGCCCCCGGACAGGGGGCTCTCTAGTGACCTATGAGCAGTTCTTC | CASSPRTGGSLVTYEQFF
. | . | TRBJ2-1 | TRBV7-3 | TGTGCCAGCAGCCCCCCAGGGGAGAGGAATGAGCAGTTCTTC | CASSPPGERNEQFF
. | . | TRBJ2-2 | TRBV15 | TGTGCCACCAGCAGAGTACAGGGCGGCACCGGGGAGCTGTTTTTT | CATSRVQGGTGELFF
. | . | TRBJ2-3 | TRBV7-9 | TGTGCCAGCAGCTCAGGGGTAACAGATACGCAGTATTTT | CASSSGVTDTQYF
. | . | TRBJ2-4 | TRBV5-5 | TGTGCCAGCAGCTTGCTCCGGGGGTTAGCCAAAAACATTCAGTACTTC | CASSLLRGLAKNIQYF
. | . | TRBJ2-7 | TRBV28 | TGTGCCAGCAGTTTCACAGCTATCCCCTACGAGCAGTACTTC | CASSFTAIPYEQYF
. | . | TRBJ2-5 | TRBV10-3 | TGTGCCATCAGTGAGGCCCGTGGGGGCCTAGGGGCAAAAGAGACCCAGTACTTC | CAISEARGGLGAKETQYF
once | TRBD1 | TRBJ1-1 | TRBV5-1 | TGCGCCAGCAGCGCAGGGGGCGCGTTGACTGAAGCTTTCTTT | CASSAGGALTEAFF
. | . | TRBJ2-1 | TRBV30 | TGTGCCTGGAGTTTTGGGGGGATATACAATGAGCAGTTCTTC | CAWSFGGIYNEQFF
. | . | TRBJ2-7 | TRBV29-1 | TGCAGCGTGGTTCCGGTTGACAGTACCTACCTCTCCTACGAGCAGTACTTC | CSVVPVDSTYLSYEQYF
. | . | TRBJ2-2 | TRBV9 | TGTGCCAGCAGCCCCCGGCCGGGTTCTCCCGGGGAGCTGTTTTTT | CASSPRPGSPGELFF
. | . | TRBJ2-2 | TRBV10-3 | TGTGCCATAGCTACAGGGAGTAGCGCGAACACCGGGGAGCTGTTTTTT | CAIATGSSANTGELFF
. | TRBD1 | TRBJ1-2 | TRBV9 | TGTGCCAGCAGCCCTCGGACAGGGAGTGGCTACACCTTC | CASSPRTGSGYTF
. | . | TRBJ2-7 | TRBV7-9 | TGTGCCAGCAGGCGGGACAGCTCCTACGAGCAGTACTTC | CASRRDSSYEQYF
. | TRBD1 | TRBJ1-5 | TRBV2 | TGTGCCAGCAGTGACTACAGGGGGCAGGGGCCCCAGCATTTT | CASSDYRGQGPQHF
. | TRBD1 | TRBJ2-7 | TRBV5-4 | TGTGCCAGCAGCGAGGGACAGGGGAGAAACGAGCAGTACTTC | CASSEGQGRNEQYF
. | TRBD2 | TRBJ2-1 | TRBV9 | TGTGCCAGCAGCGTAGGAGGGACTAGCGGGAGGCTCAATGAGCAGTTCTTC | CASSVGGTSGRLNEQFF
. | . | TRBJ1-3 | TRBV2 | TGTGCCAGCACTGGACAGACTACCTCTGGAAACACCATATATTTT | CASTGQTTSGNTIYF
. | TRBD1 | TRBJ2-7 | TRBV28 | TGTGCCAGCAGGACTCTTGGGACAGGGGGATCCTACGAGCAGTACTTC | CASRTLGTGGSYEQYF
. | TRBD2 | TRBJ2-5 | TRBV6-5 | TGTGCCAGCAGTGTTTCTAGCGGGGCCCCGGAGACCCAGTACTTC | CASSVSSGAPETQYF
. | . | TRBJ1-2 | TRBV6-1 | TGTGCCAGCAGGGGGAGGAGTTCTATGGGCTACACCTTC | CASRGRSSMGYTF
. | . | TRBJ1-2 | TRBV4-2 | TGTGCCAGCAGCCAAGCCAGGGGTACTAACTATGGCTACACCTTC | CASSQARGTNYGYTF
. | . | TRBJ2-3 | TRBV5-1 | TGCGCCAGCAGCCCAGGCGGGACCAGCACAGATACGCAGTATTTT | CASSPGGTSTDTQYF
once | . | TRBJ2-2 | TRBV18 | TGTGCCAGCTCAAGCCAGGACGGGGAGCTGTTTTTT | CASSSQDGELFF
. | . | TRBJ2-6 | TRBV19 | TGTGCCAGTAAATCCTCCTCTGGGGCCAACGTCCTGACTTTC | CASKSSSGANVLTF
. | . | TRBJ2-1 | TRBV27 | TGTGCCAGCAGTCCACGACAGTCTAATGAGCAGTTCTTC | CASSPRQSNEQFF
once | . | TRBJ1-6 | TRBV19 | TGTGCCAGTAGCCCCATGGACAGCTATAATTCACCCCTCCACTTT | CASSPMDSYNSPLHF
. | TRBD1 | TRBJ2-6 | TRBV28 | TGTGCCAGCAGTTTGGGACAGGGACTCTCTGGGGCCAACGTCCTGACTTTC | CASSLGQGLSGANVLTF
few | . | TRBJ1-5 | TRBV10-3 | TGTGCCATCAGTGGGACAGCGAATCAGCCCCAGCATTTT | CAISGTANQPQHF